This T cell receptor beta chain was recorded in a study of beta chain features in type 1 diabetes. At the level of the study: Age and gender were similar between patients and healthy donors, as were cell yields. Across all samples, approximately 110,000,000 sorted cells were examined. Study results and limitations: For Type 1 diabetes patients, all four CD4+ subsets carried TCRB CDR3s that were moderately but significantly shorter.

Germline CDR1 is SGHAT and CDR2 is FQNNGV. This CDR3 has 15 amino acids. V was cut by 6 bases and J by 0 bases, with 12 bases left in between. Points on this clone: As yet, its antigen is unknown.

What was sequenced were expressed TCRB transcripts, since all of the isolated RNA had been reverse transcribed. Method: immunoSEQ multiplex PCR; TCRdb's copy keeps in-frame clones and lacks some. The table shows a few hundred thousand clones, with approximately 14% occurring only once. Specimen: naive CD4+ T cells from blood. V and J are TRBV11-2 and TRBJ2-1; TRBD2 might be the D (5 bases). The sequence derives from a man aged 25 to 45 with type 1 diabetes. Here the CDR3 reads CASRPAGSSYNEQFF. The DNA for the CDR3 is TGTGCCAGCAGACCGGCGGGTAGCTCCTACAATGAGCAGTTCTTC.